The clone carrying this T cell receptor beta chain was found many times. Its antigen is not identified. This sample stems from a study of CD8+CD57+ T cells in acquired aplastic anemia. The wider study: Recorded DNA amounts for sorted CD4+ and CD8+ cells had an average of 3.2 ug. General study points: Over 25 shared CD8+ CDR3s appeared highly expressed within patients' immunodominant clones. Researchers reported that CD8+ Simpson's diversity was not significantly different in patients versus controls.

The ends lost 4 bases at V and 2 bases at J; junction bases unmatched: 6. This CDR3 contains 17 residues. Germline V gene data show CDR1 as SGHNT and CDR2 as YYREEE (reference sequence). The use of genomic DNA as template underpinned the TCR beta VDJ and CDR3 profiling. TCRdb re-derived calls from the reads in MiXCR, one entry per CDR3 protein. The table has 250,000 to 350,000 distinct CDR3 sequences, approximately 57% seen once. V is TRBV5-4 and J is TRBJ1-4; 12 nucleotides agree with TRBD1. Sequences were obtained from sorted CD4+, CD8+, or CD8+CD57+ T cells (not recorded which) from PBMCs. The source of this sequence is a human donor with severe aplastic anemia or a healthy control (not recorded which). CDR3 sequence (DNA): TGTGCCAGCAGCCCGGGGACAGGGGGCCCGACTAATGAAAAACTGTTTTTT. Protein sequence: CASSPGTGGPTNEKLFF.